This TCR beta chain derives from a study of identical twins. TCRdb passed the 5' RACE reads through MiXCR, listing each CDR3 protein once. The sample has around 1.7 million distinct CDR3 sequences, 25% to 35% seen once. The CDR3 is 14 residues long. The germline V gene has CDR1 DFQATT and CDR2 SNEGSKA (reference sequence). Trimming took 0 bases from V and 2 from J, leaving 10 bases between them. The sample was cord blood. The rearrangement links TRBV20-1 to TRBJ2-5; D not certain. This TCR was recovered from a newborn girl in good health. CDR3 amino acids: CSARDVGSQETQYF. DNA of the CDR3: TGCAGTGCTAGAGATGTCGGCAGTCAAGAGACCCAGTACTTC.